The T cell receptor (beta chain) under discussion was sequenced for a study of T cells and copy number aberrations in small-cell lung cancer. Study findings and constraints: Sequencing artifacts are a known risk, since all specimens were formalin-fixed paraffin-embedded.

All donors had upfront surgery, without preoperative chemotherapy or radiotherapy, and never received immunotherapy. Normal lung tissue came from at least 2 cm beyond the tumor margin and showed no malignant cells. Per germline, CDR1 SGHVS and CDR2 FNYEAQ. There are 15 residues in the CDR3. V lost 1 base and J 5 bases, leaving 14 bases between the germline ends. Assay: immunoSEQ multiplex PCR; the TCRdb copy retains only in-frame clones and omits some. The sample holds about 2,000 clones, 82% seen once. Notes on this clone: What it binds is unknown.

The sequencing sample was made of normal tissue next to the tumor. The V and J genes are TRBV7-6 and TRBJ1-1; D is possibly TRBD1 (6 bases). The TCR comes from a man aged 45-65 years with small cell lung cancer. For the CDR3, the DNA is TGTGCCAGCAGCTTAGGGGGTGGAGGGGGGACTGAAGCTTTCTTT. Its translation: CASSLGGGGGTEAFF.